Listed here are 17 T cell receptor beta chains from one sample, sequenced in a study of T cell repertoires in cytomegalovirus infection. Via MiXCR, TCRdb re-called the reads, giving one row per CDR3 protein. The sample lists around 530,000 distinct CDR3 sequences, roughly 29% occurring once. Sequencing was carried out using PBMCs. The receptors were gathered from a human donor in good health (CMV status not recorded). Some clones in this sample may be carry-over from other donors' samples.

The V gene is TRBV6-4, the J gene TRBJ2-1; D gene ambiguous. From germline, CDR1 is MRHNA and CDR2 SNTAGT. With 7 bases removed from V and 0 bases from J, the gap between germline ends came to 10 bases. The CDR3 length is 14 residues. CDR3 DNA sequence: TGTGCCAGCAAACTCGAGAGCTCCTACAATGAGCAGTTCTTC. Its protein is CASKLESSYNEQFF.

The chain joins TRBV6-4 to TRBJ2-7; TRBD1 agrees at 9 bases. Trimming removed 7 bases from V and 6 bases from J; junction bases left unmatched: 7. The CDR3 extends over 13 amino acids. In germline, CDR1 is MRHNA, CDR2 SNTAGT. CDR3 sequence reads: CASNGQGYGEQYV. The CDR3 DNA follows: TGTGCCAGCAACGGACAGGGGTATGGCGAGCAGTACGTC.

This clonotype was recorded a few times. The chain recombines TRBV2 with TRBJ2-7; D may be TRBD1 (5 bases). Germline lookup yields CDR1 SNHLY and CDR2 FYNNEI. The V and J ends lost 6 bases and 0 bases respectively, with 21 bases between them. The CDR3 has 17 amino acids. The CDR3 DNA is TGTGCCAGCAGCGACTCTGGACAACTGAGGACCTCCTACGAGCAGTACTTC. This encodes CASSDSGQLRTSYEQYF.

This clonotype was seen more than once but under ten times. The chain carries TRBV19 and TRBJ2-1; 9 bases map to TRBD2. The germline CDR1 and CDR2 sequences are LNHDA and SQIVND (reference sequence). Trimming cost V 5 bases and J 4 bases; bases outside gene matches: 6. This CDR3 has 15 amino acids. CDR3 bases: TGTGCCAGTAGTGATCTAGCGGGATCTTACAATGAGCAGTTCTTC. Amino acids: CASSDLAGSYNEQFF. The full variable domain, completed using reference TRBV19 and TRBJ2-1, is DGGITQSPKYLFRKEGQNVTLSCEQNLNHDAMYWYRQDPGQGLRLIYYSQIVNDFQKGDIAEGYSVSREKKESFPLTVTSAQKNPTAFYLCASSDLAGSYNEQFFGPGTRLTVL.

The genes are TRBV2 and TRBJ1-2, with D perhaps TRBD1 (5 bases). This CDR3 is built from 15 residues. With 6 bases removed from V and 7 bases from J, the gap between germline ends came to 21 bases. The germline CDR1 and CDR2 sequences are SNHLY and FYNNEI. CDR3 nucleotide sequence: TGTGCCAGCAGCCGTATGCAGGGCGGAGTTTTTGGCTACACCTTC. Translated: CASSRMQGGVFGYTF.

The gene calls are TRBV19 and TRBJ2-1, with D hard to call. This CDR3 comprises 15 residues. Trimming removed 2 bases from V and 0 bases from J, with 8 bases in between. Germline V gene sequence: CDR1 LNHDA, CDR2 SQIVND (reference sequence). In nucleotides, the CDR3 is TGTGCCAGTAGTATAACCGGGTTCTCCTACAATGAGCAGTTCTTC. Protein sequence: CASSITGFSYNEQFF.

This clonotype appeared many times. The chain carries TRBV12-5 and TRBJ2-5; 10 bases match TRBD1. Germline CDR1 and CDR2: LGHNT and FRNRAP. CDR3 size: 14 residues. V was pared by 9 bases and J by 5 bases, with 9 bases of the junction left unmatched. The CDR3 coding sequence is TGTGCTAGCAACCCGGGACAGGGGATGGAGACCCAGTACTTC. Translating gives CASNPGQGMETQYF.

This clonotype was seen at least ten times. CDR3 in DNA: TGTGCCAGTAGTACGACTAGCGGGAGGCCGGCTGGGGCCAACGTCCTGACTTTC. Translating it yields CASSTTSGRPAGANVLTF. The chain uses TRBV19 and TRBJ2-6, with 13 bases aligning to TRBD2. Germline V gene sequence: CDR1 LNHDA, CDR2 SQIVND (reference sequence). The V gene end was trimmed by 4 bases and the J gene end by 2 bases; junction bases not matched to a gene: 5. This CDR3 has 18 amino acids.

CDR3 amino acids: CASTEVYPGRFNQPQHF. For the CDR3, the DNA is TGCGCCAGCACCGAAGTTTACCCGGGACGGTTCAATCAGCCCCAGCATTTT. V is TRBV4-1 and J is TRBJ1-5; D possibly corresponds to TRBD1 (5 bases). CDR1 MGHRA and CDR2 YSYEKL come from the germline V gene. The CDR3 covers 17 residues. The germline V and J ends were trimmed by 7 bases and 3 bases, with 22 bases remaining between them.

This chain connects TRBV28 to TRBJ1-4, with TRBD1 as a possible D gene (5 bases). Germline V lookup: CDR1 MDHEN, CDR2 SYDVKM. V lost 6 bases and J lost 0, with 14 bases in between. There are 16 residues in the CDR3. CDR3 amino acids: CASSSTGIATNEKLFF. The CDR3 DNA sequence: TGTGCCAGCAGCTCCACAGGCATAGCAACTAATGAAAAACTGTTTTTT.

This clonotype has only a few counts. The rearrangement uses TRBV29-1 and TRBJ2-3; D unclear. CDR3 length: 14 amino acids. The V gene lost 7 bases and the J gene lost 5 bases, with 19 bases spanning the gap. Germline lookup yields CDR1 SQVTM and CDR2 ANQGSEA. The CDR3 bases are TGCAGCGCCGACCGGGCTCTGGGCGGAGATACGCAGTATTTT. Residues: CSADRALGGDTQYF.

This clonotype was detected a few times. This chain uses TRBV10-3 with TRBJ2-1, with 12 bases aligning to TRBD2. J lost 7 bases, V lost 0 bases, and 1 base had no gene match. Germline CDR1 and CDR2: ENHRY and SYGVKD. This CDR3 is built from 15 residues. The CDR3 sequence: CAISESGLAGNEQFF. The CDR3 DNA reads TGTGCCATCAGTGAGTCCGGACTAGCGGGAAATGAGCAGTTCTTC.

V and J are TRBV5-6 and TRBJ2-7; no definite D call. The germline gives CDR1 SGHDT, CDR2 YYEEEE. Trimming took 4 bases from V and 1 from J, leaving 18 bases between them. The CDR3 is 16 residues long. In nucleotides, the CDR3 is TGTGCCAGCAGCCCGCTGGGCCCGGGCCGATCCTACGAGCAGTACTTC. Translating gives CASSPLGPGRSYEQYF.

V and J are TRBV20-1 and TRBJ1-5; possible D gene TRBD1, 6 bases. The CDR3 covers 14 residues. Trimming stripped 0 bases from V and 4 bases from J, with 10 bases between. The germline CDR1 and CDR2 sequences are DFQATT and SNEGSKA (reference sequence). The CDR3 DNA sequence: TGCAGTGCTAGAGAGGGGGCTGGAAATCAGCCCCAGCATTTT. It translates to CSAREGAGNQPQHF.

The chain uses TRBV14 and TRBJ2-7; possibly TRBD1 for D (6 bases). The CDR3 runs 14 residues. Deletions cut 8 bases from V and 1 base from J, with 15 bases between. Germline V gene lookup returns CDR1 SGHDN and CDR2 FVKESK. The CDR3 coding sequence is TGTGCCAGCGGAGTAGTAGGACAGTCCTACGAGCAGTACGTC. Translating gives CASGVVGQSYEQYV.

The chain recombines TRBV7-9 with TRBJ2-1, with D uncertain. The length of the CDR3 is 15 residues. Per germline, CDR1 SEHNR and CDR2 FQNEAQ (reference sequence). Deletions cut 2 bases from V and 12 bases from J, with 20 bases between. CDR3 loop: CASSLLLRPQTGQFF. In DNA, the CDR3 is TGTGCCAGCAGCTTACTCCTGCGGCCTCAAACGGGGCAGTTCTTC.

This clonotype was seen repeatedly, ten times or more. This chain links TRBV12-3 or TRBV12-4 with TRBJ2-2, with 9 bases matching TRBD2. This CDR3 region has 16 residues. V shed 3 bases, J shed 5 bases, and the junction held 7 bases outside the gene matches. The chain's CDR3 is CASSFRPAGGTGELFF. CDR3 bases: TGTGCCAGCAGTTTTAGGCCAGCGGGAGGAACCGGGGAGCTGTTTTTT.